This T cell receptor beta chain originates from a study of T cell repertoires in cytomegalovirus infection. TCRdb reprocessed the reads with MiXCR, giving one entry per CDR3 protein. The profile shows 85,000 to 130,000 distinct CDR3 sequences, 23% of them singletons. Trimming took 1 base from V and 4 from J, leaving 13 bases between them. Germline V gene lookup returns CDR1 SGHAT and CDR2 FQNNGV. The CDR3 extends over 15 amino acids. The sample holds many counts of this clonotype. What was sequenced was CD8+ T cells from PBMCs. The rearrangement links TRBV11-2 to TRBJ1-2; D perhaps matches TRBD1 (5 bases). This clonotype was obtained from a human donor in good health (CMV status not recorded). Some clones in this sample may be carry-over from other donors' samples. The CDR3 region is CASSLGSGNLYGYTF. CDR3 DNA sequence: TGTGCCAGCAGCTTAGGATCAGGGAACCTCTATGGCTACACCTTC.